What follows are 9 T cell receptor beta chains derived from one specimen sequenced in a study of T cells expressing NK-cell markers. One entry per CDR3 protein, without DNA, is what TCRdb gives after re-calling the 5' RACE reads. The sample shows a few hundred thousand distinct CDR3 sequences, and approximately 1.5% sits with its ten largest clones. Sequenced input: blood T cells: a sorted CD56 or NKG2C T cell subset, CD4+ or CD8+ T cells, or bulk PBMC T cells (not recorded which). These receptors all come from a woman aged 45 to 65 in good health.

The CDR3: CSALRKALGAFF. This sequence joins TRBV20-1 and TRBJ1-1; the D call from TCRdb, TRBD1, cannot be confirmed without DNA. This CDR3 contains 12 residues. Per germline, CDR1 DFQATT and CDR2 SNEGSKA (reference sequence).

The chain has TRBV27 and TRBJ2-4. The V gene's germline CDR1 is MNHEY and CDR2 SMNVEV (reference sequence). CDR3 length equals 11 residues. The CDR3 loop reads CASRRSNIQYF.

The chain employs TRBV7-2 and TRBJ2-1; TCRdb proposes TRBD1, but this gene call is untestable without DNA. The CDR3 covers 16 residues. The germline CDR1 and CDR2 sequences are SGHTA and FQGNSA. CDR3 protein: CASSLDSGARGSEQFF.

V is TRBV6-2 or TRBV6-3 and J is TRBJ1-1. The CDR3 totals 15 residues. The germline gives CDR1 MNHEY, CDR2 SVGEGT. The chain's CDR3 is CASSYSWDSNTEAFF.

V and J are TRBV20-1 and TRBJ2-3; TCRdb's D call of TRBD1 is untestable without DNA. CDR1 is DFQATT and CDR2 is SNEGSKA in the germline V gene (reference sequence). The CDR3 is 16 amino acids. The CDR3 here is CSASRMGTGRTDTQYF.

The chain is built from TRBV18 and TRBJ1-1. Germline V gene sequence: CDR1 KGHSH, CDR2 LQKENI. CDR3 size: 17 residues. CDR3 residues: CASSPQQAGGMNTEAFF.

The V and J genes are TRBV6-5 and TRBJ1-4; lacking DNA, the TRBD1 call made by TCRdb goes unchecked. The CDR3 has 16 residues. CDR1 is MNHEY, CDR2 SVGAGI, per germline. The CDR3 sequence is CASSYGGLGSNEKLFF.

The genes are TRBV27 and TRBJ2-1. The CDR3 is made up of 15 amino acids. Germline V CDR1 and CDR2: MNHEY, SMNVEV (reference sequence). The CDR3 region is CASSSVGSPSHEQFF.

The rearrangement joins TRBV28 to TRBJ2-1. This CDR3 spans 13 amino acids. Germline loops: CDR1 MDHEN, CDR2 SYDVKM. This CDR3 reads CASGYPINNEQFF.